Below are 8 T cell receptor beta chains sequenced from a single sample in a study of control samples from healthy donors and cancer patients. The method was immunoSEQ multiplex PCR; TCRdb's version includes in-frame clones alone and lacks a portion of them. The sample includes some 120,000 clones, around 94% seen only once; the top ten take less than 0.65%. The sequenced sample was PBMCs. The receptors derive from a man at least 80 years old with head and neck cancer.

The chain has TRBV4-3 and TRBJ2-7, with 11 bases matching TRBD1. V dropped 0 bases and J dropped 4; count of bases not matched to a gene: 8. This CDR3 contains 17 residues. Germline assignment: CDR1 LGHNA and CDR2 YSLEER. DNA for the CDR3: TGCGCCAGCAGCCAAGAAATCCGGACAGGGGGCGGTTACGAGCAGTACTTC. As protein: CASSQEIRTGGGYEQYF.

The gene calls are TRBV23-1 and TRBJ2-1; maybe TRBD2 (6 bases). TRBV23-1 is an ORF, with its function uncertain. This CDR3 is 15 amino acids long. V lost 1 base, J lost 4 bases, and 11 bases lay in between. The CDR3 spells CASSQLGGGYNEQFF. CDR3 nucleotides: TGCGCCAGCAGTCAATTGGGGGGTGGGTACAATGAGCAGTTCTTC.

V and J are TRBV5-1 and TRBJ2-7; 11 bases map to TRBD1. CDR1 SGHRS and CDR2 YFSETQ come from the germline V gene. This CDR3 spans 15 amino acids. After removal of 0 bases from V and 4 bases from J, the junction contained 3 bases not matched to a gene. Here the CDR3 DNA reads TGCGCCAGCAGCTTGGCCGGACAGGGGGCTTACGAGCAGTACTTC. Protein: CASSLAGQGAYEQYF. The full variable domain, its missing parts supplied by reference TRBV5-1 and TRBJ2-7, is KAGVTQTPRYLIKTRGQQVTLSCSPISGHRSVSWYQQTPGQGLQFLFEYFSETQRNKGNFPGRFSGRQFSNSRSEMNVSTLELGDSALYLCASSLAGQGAYEQYFGPGTRLTVT.

J is TRBJ1-5 and V is TRBV3-1 (or the pseudogene TRBV3-2), with D possibly matching TRBD1 (5 bases). V lost 1 base and J lost 7, with 8 bases in between. Germline loops: CDR1 LGHDT, CDR2 YNNKEL (reference sequence). The CDR3 totals 13 residues. CDR3 sequence: CASSQGEGQPQHF. The CDR3 DNA follows: TGTGCCAGCAGCCAAGGTGAGGGGCAGCCCCAGCATTTT.

The V gene is TRBV5-4, the J gene TRBJ2-7, with TRBD1 matching 7 bases. CDR1 SGHNT and CDR2 YYREEE come from the germline V gene (reference sequence). The length of the CDR3 is 13 residues. Germline trimming cut 4 bases from V and 6 bases from J; bases unmatched to any gene: 7. The CDR3 coding sequence is TGTGCCAGCAGCCGACAGGGAAGTACCGAGCAGTACTTC. It translates to CASSRQGSTEQYF.

The chain has TRBV18 and TRBJ1-4, with 7 bases aligning to TRBD1. The CDR3 is made up of 14 amino acids. J gave up 8 bases and V 3 bases, and 6 bases lay outside the gene matches. CDR1 and CDR2 from the germline V gene are KGHSH and LQKENI. The CDR3 protein is CASSPDRAGEKLFF. The CDR3 nucleotides are TGTGCCAGCTCACCTGACAGGGCAGGGGAAAAACTGTTTTTT.

As regards this clone: Within the sample, other DNA sequences also encode this same CDR3. The V and J genes are TRBV18 and TRBJ2-5, with D possibly TRBD1 on 6 matching bases. The CDR3 is made up of 13 amino acids. CDR1 is KGHSH and CDR2 is LQKENI in the germline V gene. Trimming removed 6 bases from V and 2 bases from J, with 10 bases in between. The CDR3 region has the DNA TGTGCCAGCTCTCCCGGACAGCAAGAGACCCAGTACTTC. Translating gives CASSPGQQETQYF.

This clone has only one observation. The chain recombines TRBV6-5 with TRBJ1-5; no clear D. The V end was cut by 7 bases, the J end by 2 bases, with 12 bases between. The CDR3 length is 14 residues. Germline V gene sequence: CDR1 MNHEY, CDR2 SVGAGI. The DNA for the CDR3 is TGTGCCAGCAACTCTGACTGGGGCAATCAGCCCCAGCATTTT. It encodes CASNSDWGNQPQHF.